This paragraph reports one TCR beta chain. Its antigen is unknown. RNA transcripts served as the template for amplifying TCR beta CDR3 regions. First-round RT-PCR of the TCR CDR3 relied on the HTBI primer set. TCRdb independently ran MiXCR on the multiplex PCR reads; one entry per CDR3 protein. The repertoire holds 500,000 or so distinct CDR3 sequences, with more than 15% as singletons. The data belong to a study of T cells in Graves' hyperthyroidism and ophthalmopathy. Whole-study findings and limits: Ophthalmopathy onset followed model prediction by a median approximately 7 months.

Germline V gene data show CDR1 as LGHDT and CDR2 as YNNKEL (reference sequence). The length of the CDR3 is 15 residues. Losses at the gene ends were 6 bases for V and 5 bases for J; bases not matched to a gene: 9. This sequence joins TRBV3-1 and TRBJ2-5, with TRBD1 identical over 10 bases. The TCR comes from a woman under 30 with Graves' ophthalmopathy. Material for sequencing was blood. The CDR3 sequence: CASSRQGADRETQYF. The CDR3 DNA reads TGTGCCAGCAGTAGACAGGGGGCCGACAGGGAGACCCAGTACTTC.